One and the same sample provided the 16 T cell receptor beta chains below, sequenced in a study of cytomegalovirus exposure and HLA in healthy donors. Primers for the PCR totalled 60 Vbeta and 13 Jbeta. Only in-frame clones appear in the TCRdb table, and some are missing; sequencing was by immunoSEQ multiplex PCR. The table includes tens of thousands of clones, 70% to 75% detected once. The sample consisted of PBMCs. The receptors here all came from a woman aged 30 to 39 in good health and CMV-seropositive.

V usage is TRBV6-6 and J usage is TRBJ1-3; D perhaps matches TRBD1 (5 bases). Germline values: CDR1 MNHNY, CDR2 SVGAGI (reference sequence). CDR3 size: 15 residues. Between the trimmed V and J ends, which lost 8 bases and 4 bases, there was a span of 18 bases. In DNA, the CDR3 is TGTGCCAGCCTGCCCCAGGCAGGGATCGGAAACACCATATATTTT. It translates to CASLPQAGIGNTIYF.

The chain has TRBV7-8 and TRBJ2-2; 8 bases align to TRBD1. The CDR3 extends over 15 amino acids. V was pared by 2 bases and J by 4 bases, with 3 bases of the junction left unmatched. From germline, CDR1 is SGHVS and CDR2 FQNEAQ. CDR3 nucleotides: TGTGCCAGCAGCTTACAGGGGGCGGTCACCGGGGAGCTGTTTTTT. This sequence encodes CASSLQGAVTGELFF. The variable domain in full, completed from reference TRBV7-8 and TRBJ2-2, reads GAGVSQSPRYKVAKRGQDVALRCDPISGHVSLFWYQQALGQGPEFLTYFQNEAQLDKSGLPSDRFFAERPEGSVSTLKIQRTQQEDSAVYLCASSLQGAVTGELFFGEGSRLTVL.

This chain links TRBV7-9 with TRBJ2-7; D unclear. The CDR3 sequence is 11 residues long. V shed 5 bases and J shed 3 bases, with 5 bases lying between them. Germline lookup yields CDR1 SEHNR and CDR2 FQNEAQ (reference sequence). The CDR3 sequence: CASSPNYEQYF. The CDR3 nucleotides are TGTGCCAGCAGCCCAAACTACGAGCAGTACTTC.

V and J are TRBV29-1 and TRBJ2-5, with 7 nucleotides matching TRBD2. Trimming at V came to 6 bases and at J to 5 bases, leaving 15 bases not matched to a gene. The CDR3 totals 15 residues. Germline values: CDR1 SQVTM, CDR2 ANQGSEA. CDR3 nucleotide sequence: TGCAGCGTCACCCCGGGGAGGGAGCGGGTCGAGACCCAGTACTTC. Protein sequence: CSVTPGRERVETQYF.

The rearrangement joins TRBV2 to TRBJ1-5, with D perhaps matching TRBD1 (5 bases). The CDR3 sequence is 15 residues long. Germline CDR1 is SNHLY and CDR2 is FYNNEI. V was trimmed by 4 bases and J by 0 bases, leaving 10 bases between them. The CDR3 loop is CASSAGTASNQPQHF. The CDR3 DNA reads as TGTGCCAGCAGTGCCGGGACTGCTAGCAATCAGCCCCAGCATTTT.

V is TRBV30 and J is TRBJ1-5, with 7 bases lining up with TRBD1. This CDR3 region has 16 residues. Losses at the gene ends were 0 bases for V and 4 bases for J; bases not matched to a gene: 9. The germline CDR1 and CDR2 sequences are GTSNPN and SVGIG (reference sequence). The CDR3 DNA follows: TGTGCCTGGAGTGTACATAGGGGGCGAAGGAATCAGCCCCAGCATTTT. This translates into CAWSVHRGRRNQPQHF.

V is TRBV28 and J is TRBJ1-1; 7 bases map to TRBD1. The CDR3 extends over 15 amino acids. V shed 5 bases and J 9 bases; nucleotides not matched to a gene: 15. Germline-derived CDR1 and CDR2 are MDHEN and SYDVKM. The CDR3 loop is CASSPQTGRGVKAFF. Here the CDR3 DNA reads TGTGCCAGCAGTCCCCAGACAGGGCGAGGGGTCAAAGCTTTCTTT.

The CDR3 nucleotides are TGCAGTGCTCGACATATCACTGAAGCTTTCTTT. This gives the protein CSARHITEAFF. The chain employs TRBV20-1 and TRBJ1-1; D is uncertain. Germline-derived CDR1 and CDR2 are DFQATT and SNEGSKA (reference sequence). V was trimmed by 5 bases and J by 4 bases, leaving 8 bases between them. The length of the CDR3 is 11 residues.

The chain is built from TRBV6-1 and TRBJ1-3; 10 bases map to TRBD1. Germline CDR1 is MNHNS and CDR2 is SASEGT. V trimming: 4 bases; J trimming: 8 bases; junction bases outside the gene matches: 8. This CDR3 comprises 15 residues. The CDR3 region is CASSGSGTGEHTIYF. The CDR3 coding sequence is TGTGCCAGCAGTGGATCCGGGACAGGGGAGCACACCATATATTTT.

V and J are TRBV30 and TRBJ1-2, with 9 bases identical to TRBD1. The V gene end was trimmed by 7 bases and the J gene end by 8 bases; junction bases not matched to a gene: 5. CDR1 GTSNPN and CDR2 SVGIG come from the germline V gene (reference sequence). The CDR3 has 11 residues. In nucleotides, the CDR3 is TGTGCCTCACAGGGGGCGCACGGCTACACCTTC. Protein product: CASQGAHGYTF.

This clone occurred a few times. The chain employs TRBV30 and TRBJ1-2; D not certain. This CDR3 spans 16 amino acids. The V gene lost 3 bases and the J gene lost 6 bases, with 23 bases spanning the gap. From germline, CDR1 is GTSNPN and CDR2 SVGIG (reference sequence). The CDR3 spells CAWRYPAEGVNDGYTF. The CDR3 DNA reads TGTGCCTGGAGGTACCCCGCGGAGGGAGTGAATGATGGCTACACCTTC.

The gene calls are TRBV5-1 and TRBJ2-1; maybe TRBD1 (6 bases). Germline values: CDR1 SGHRS, CDR2 YFSETQ. Trimming removed 4 bases from V and 6 bases from J, with 20 bases in between. There are 16 residues in the CDR3. For the CDR3, the DNA is TGCGCCAGCAGCCCAGGGACAACCAGAGGCAGCAATGAGCAGTTCTTC. Translation gives CASSPGTTRGSNEQFF.

This chain connects TRBV11-2 to TRBJ1-4; TRBD1 is a possible D gene (6 bases). The CDR3 is made up of 17 amino acids. CDR1 and CDR2 (germline): SGHAT, FQNNGV. The V end was cut by 2 bases, the J end by 4 bases, with 17 bases between. DNA for the CDR3: TGTGCCAGCAGCTTACTACCCCCCGGACAGCTTAATGAAAAACTGTTTTTT. It is translated as CASSLLPPGQLNEKLFF. Variable domain in full (rest from reference TRBV11-2 and TRBJ1-4): EAGVAQSPRYKIIEKRQSVAFWCNPISGHATLYWYQQILGQGPKLLIQFQNNGVVDDSQLPKDRFSAERLKGVDSTLKIQPAKLEDSAVYLCASSLLPPGQLNEKLFFGSGTQLSVL.

This clone has a handful of counts. V gene TRBV4-2 combines with J gene TRBJ2-5, with D possibly TRBD2 on 5 matching bases. This CDR3 comprises 13 residues. The germline V and J ends were trimmed by 4 bases and 2 bases, with 8 bases remaining between them. Germline V gives CDR1 LGHNA, CDR2 YNFKEQ. The CDR3 bases are TGTGCCAGCAGCCGAACGGGACAAGAGACCCAGTACTTC. It codes for CASSRTGQETQYF.

The V and J genes are TRBV4-1 and TRBJ2-1; a possible D gene is TRBD2 (5 bases). The CDR3 consists of 20 residues. CDR1 is MGHRA and CDR2 is YSYEKL in the germline V gene. Trimming shortened V by 0 bases and J by 8 bases, and 29 bases separated the two germline ends. The CDR3 sequence: CASSQEDGTRQWSRADEQFF. The CDR3 DNA is TGCGCCAGCAGCCAAGAAGATGGTACTAGGCAATGGTCTCGGGCTGATGAGCAGTTCTTC.

This sequence joins TRBV5-4 and TRBJ2-5; weak D call: TRBD2 (6 bases). The germline V gene encodes CDR1 SGHNT and CDR2 YYREEE (reference sequence). The CDR3 is 16 amino acids. Trimming pared 1 base from V and 3 bases from J, leaving 16 bases between. CDR3 loop: CASSLYGRRIKETQYF. CDR3 sequence (DNA): TGTGCCAGCAGCTTGTACGGGAGAAGGATAAAAGAGACCCAGTACTTC.